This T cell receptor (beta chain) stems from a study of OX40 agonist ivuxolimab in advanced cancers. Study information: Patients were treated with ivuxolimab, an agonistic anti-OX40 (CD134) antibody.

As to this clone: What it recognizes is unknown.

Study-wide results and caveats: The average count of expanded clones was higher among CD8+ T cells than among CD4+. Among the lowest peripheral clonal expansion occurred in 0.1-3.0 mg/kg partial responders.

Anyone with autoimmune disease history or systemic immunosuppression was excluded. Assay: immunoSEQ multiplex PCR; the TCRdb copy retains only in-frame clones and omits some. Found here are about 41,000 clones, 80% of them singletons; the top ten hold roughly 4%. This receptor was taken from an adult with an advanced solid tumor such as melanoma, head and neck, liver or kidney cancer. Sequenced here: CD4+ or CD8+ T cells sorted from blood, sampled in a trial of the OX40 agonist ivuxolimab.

CDR3 sequence reads: CASSYSRNQETQYF. The CDR3, as DNA: TGTGCCAGCAGTTACTCGAGAAACCAAGAGACCCAGTACTTC. This chain joins TRBV6-6 and TRBJ2-5, with D unclear. CDR1 and CDR2 (germline): MNHNY, SVGAGI (reference sequence). V gave up 0 bases and J gave up 0 bases, with 5 bases separating them. The CDR3 runs 14 residues.